This TCR beta chain derives from a study of blood T cell repertoires in COVID-19. Repertoires were generated with immunoSEQ multiplex PCR, while TCRdb's copy carries only in-frame clones and drops some. The table records 400,000 to 550,000 clones, about 85% of them present only once. This clone occurred a few times. CDR1 and CDR2 (germline): SGHDT, YYEEEE. Trimming cost V 0 bases and J 4 bases, with 8 bases left between them. CDR3 length: 14 residues. The study recruited people aged about 18 to 95 years across some 23 US areas. The sample comprised PBMCs or T cells enriched from blood (not recorded which). The chain links TRBV5-6 to TRBJ1-3; D remains ambiguous. This TCR was sampled from a woman aged 18-29 years with acute COVID-19. The DNA for the CDR3 is TGTGCCAGCAGCTTGGCGGGGTTCGGAAACACCATATATTTT. Amino acid sequence: CASSLAGFGNTIYF.